This T cell receptor (beta chain) comes out of a study of HIV-infected patients and healthy controls. Via MiXCR, TCRdb re-called the 5' RACE reads, giving one row per CDR3 protein. The sample shows about 64,000 distinct CDR3 sequences, approximately 21% of them seen only once. This CDR3 has 13 residues. V was shortened by 6 bases and J by 5 bases, with 13 bases between the two germline ends. The germline V gene has CDR1 ENHRY and CDR2 SYGVKD. Material: CD4+ T cells from blood. This chain connects TRBV10-3 to TRBJ2-5; no definite D call. The receptor was derived from a human donor in good health. The CDR3 sequence is CAISFDPSETQYF. The CDR3 DNA is TGTGCCATCAGCTTCGACCCATCGGAGACCCAGTACTTC.